This TCR beta chain was captured in a study of cytomegalovirus exposure and HLA in healthy donors. The PCR was carried out with 60 Vbeta primers and 13 Jbeta primers. Some clones are missing from TCRdb's copy, which holds only in-frame ones; the method was immunoSEQ multiplex PCR. The sample has over 120,000 clones, 70% to 85% seen once; the top ten hold about 1.4%. With 5 bases clipped from V and 3 bases from J, the junction kept 6 bases outside the gene matches. The V gene's germline CDR1 is SGHTA and CDR2 FQGTGA. The CDR3 runs to 15 residues. The chain joins TRBV7-3 to TRBJ2-3; 9 bases align to TRBD1. The receptor was isolated from a man under 40 in good health and CMV-seropositive. The source material was PBMCs. The CDR3 loop is CASSRTGGGTDTQYF. The CDR3 coding sequence is TGTGCCAGCAGCCGTACAGGGGGCGGGACAGATACGCAGTATTTT.